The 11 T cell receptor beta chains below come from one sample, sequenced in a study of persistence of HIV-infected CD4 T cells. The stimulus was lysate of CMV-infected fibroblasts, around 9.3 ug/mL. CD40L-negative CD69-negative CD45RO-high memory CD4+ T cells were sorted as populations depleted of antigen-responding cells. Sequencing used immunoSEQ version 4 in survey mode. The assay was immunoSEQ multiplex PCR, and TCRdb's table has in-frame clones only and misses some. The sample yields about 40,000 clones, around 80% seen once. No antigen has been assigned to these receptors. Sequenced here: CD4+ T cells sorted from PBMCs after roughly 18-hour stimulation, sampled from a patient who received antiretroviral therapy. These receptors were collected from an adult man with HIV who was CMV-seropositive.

CDR3 in DNA: TGTGCCAGCTCAAAGGACAGGGATACCTATGGCTACACCTTC. As protein: CASSKDRDTYGYTF. This chain joins TRBV18 and TRBJ1-2, with TRBD1 matching over 8 bases. The CDR3 totals 14 residues. Germline V gene data show CDR1 as KGHSH and CDR2 as LQKENI. Losses at the gene ends were 5 bases for V and 4 bases for J; bases not matched to a gene: 6. Filled out from reference TRBV18 and TRBJ1-2, the complete variable domain reads NAGVMQNPRHLVRRRGQEARLRCSPMKGHSHVYWYRQLPEEGLKFMVYLQKENIIDESGMPKERFSAEFPKEGPSILRIQQVVRGDSAAYFCASSKDRDTYGYTFGSGTRLTVV.

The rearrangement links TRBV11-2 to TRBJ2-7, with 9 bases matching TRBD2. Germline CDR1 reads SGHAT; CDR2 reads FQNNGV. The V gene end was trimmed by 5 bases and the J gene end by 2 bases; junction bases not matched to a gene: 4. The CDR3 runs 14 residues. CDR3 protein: CASSPSGGTYEQYF. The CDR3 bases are TGTGCCAGCAGCCCCAGCGGGGGGACCTACGAGCAGTACTTC.

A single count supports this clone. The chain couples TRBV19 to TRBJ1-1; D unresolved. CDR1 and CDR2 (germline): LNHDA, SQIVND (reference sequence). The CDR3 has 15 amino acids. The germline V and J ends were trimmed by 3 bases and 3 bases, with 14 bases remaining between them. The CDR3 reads CASSIRTPGDTEAFF. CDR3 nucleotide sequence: TGTGCCAGTAGTATCCGTACCCCCGGGGACACTGAAGCTTTCTTT.

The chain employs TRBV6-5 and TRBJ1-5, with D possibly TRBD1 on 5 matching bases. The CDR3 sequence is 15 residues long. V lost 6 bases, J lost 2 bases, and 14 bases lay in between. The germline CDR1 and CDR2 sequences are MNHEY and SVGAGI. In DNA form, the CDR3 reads TGTGCCAGCAGCCCAGGGATATTGGGCAATCAGCCCCAGCATTTT. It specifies CASSPGILGNQPQHF.

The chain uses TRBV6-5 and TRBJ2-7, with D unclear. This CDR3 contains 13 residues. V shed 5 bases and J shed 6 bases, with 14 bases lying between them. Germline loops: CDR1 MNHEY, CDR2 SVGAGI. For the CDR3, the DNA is TGTGCCAGCAGTCTCGACCGACGCGGCGAGCAGTACTTC. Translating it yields CASSLDRRGEQYF.

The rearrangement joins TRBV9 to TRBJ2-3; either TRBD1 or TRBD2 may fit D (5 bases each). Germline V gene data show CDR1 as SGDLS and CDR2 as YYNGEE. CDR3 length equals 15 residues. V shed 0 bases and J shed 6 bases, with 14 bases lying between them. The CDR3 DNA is TGTGCCAGCAGCGTAGCCCCACGGGGCGGGGATACGCAGTATTTT. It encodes CASSVAPRGGDTQYF.

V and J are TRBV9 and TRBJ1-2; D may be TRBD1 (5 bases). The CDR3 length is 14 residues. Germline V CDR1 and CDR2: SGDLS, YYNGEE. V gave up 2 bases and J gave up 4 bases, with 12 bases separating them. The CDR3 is CASSVGSQGYGYTF. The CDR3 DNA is TGTGCCAGCAGCGTTGGTTCTCAGGGCTATGGCTACACCTTC.

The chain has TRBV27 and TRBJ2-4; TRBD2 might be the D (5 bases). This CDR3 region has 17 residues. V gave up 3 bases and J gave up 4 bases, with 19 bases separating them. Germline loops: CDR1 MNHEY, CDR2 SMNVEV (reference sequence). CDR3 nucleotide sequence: TGTGCCAGCAGTTTTTCTTGGACTGGCCTCGAAAAAAACATTCAGTACTTC. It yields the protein CASSFSWTGLEKNIQYF.

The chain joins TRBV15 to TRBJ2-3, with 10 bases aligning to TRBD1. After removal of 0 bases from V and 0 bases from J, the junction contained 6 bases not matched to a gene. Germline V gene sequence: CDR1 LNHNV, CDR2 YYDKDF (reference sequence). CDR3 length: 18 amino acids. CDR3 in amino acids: CATSRDRTGGTSTDTQYF. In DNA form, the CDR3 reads TGTGCCACCAGCAGAGATAGGACAGGGGGAACTAGCACAGATACGCAGTATTTT.

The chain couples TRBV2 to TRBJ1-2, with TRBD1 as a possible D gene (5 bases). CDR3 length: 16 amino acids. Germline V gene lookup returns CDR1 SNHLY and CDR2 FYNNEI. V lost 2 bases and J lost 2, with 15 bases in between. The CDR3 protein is CASSERGGETNYGYTF. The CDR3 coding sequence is TGTGCCAGCAGTGAACGAGGAGGGGAAACAAACTATGGCTACACCTTC.

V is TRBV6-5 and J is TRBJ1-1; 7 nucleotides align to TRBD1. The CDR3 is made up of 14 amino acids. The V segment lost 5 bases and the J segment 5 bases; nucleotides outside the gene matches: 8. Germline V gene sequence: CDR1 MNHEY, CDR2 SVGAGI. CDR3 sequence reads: CASSREGARTEAFF. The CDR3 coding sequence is TGTGCCAGCAGTCGTGAGGGGGCCAGGACTGAAGCTTTCTTT.